This note documents a single T cell receptor beta chain sequence. This sample is part of a study of blood T cells in healthy people across ages. For the second PCR, which ran for about 6 to 11 cycles, a sample-barcoded 5' primer and a J-beta primer mix were used. Each cDNA molecule, via a template-switch adaptor with 12 random nucleotides, was tagged. TCRdb re-called the 5' RACE reads through MiXCR, storing one row per CDR3 protein. This sample has around 800,000 distinct CDR3 sequences, with around 45% found just once. Sequenced sample: blood. The origin of this receptor is a man older than 75 in good health.

The CDR3 here is CAIKGQGTSGRDNEQYF. In DNA, the CDR3 is TGTGCCATCAAAGGGCAGGGGACTAGCGGGAGGGACAATGAGCAGTACTTC. V usage is TRBV10-3 and J usage is TRBJ2-7; 16 bases fit TRBD2. The CDR3 has 17 residues. V dropped 7 bases and J dropped 7; count of bases not matched to a gene: 13. Per germline, CDR1 ENHRY and CDR2 SYGVKD.